This T cell receptor (beta chain) was sequenced during a study of beta chain features in type 1 diabetes. Overall study: Across every sample, about 100 million sorted cells were examined in total. Study-level points and caveats: All four CD4+ subsets from Type 1 diabetes patients carried moderately but significantly shorter TCRB CDR3s. Insertions were fewer and deletions more numerous at VDJ junctions in type 1 diabetes patients. Whether HLA type affects TCRB rearrangement stayed undetermined in the present work.

To note about this clone: No antigen is known for it.

The CDR3 extends over 15 amino acids. V lost 1 base to trimming and J lost 12 bases, with 21 bases between them. CDR1 and CDR2 (germline): SEHNR, FQNEAQ (reference sequence). All of the isolated RNA was reverse transcribed, so expressed TCRB transcripts were sequenced. TCRdb's table, derived via immunoSEQ multiplex PCR, lists solely in-frame clones and lacks some. The table has over 650,000 clones, 11% to 15% seen once. Per donor, one heparinised blood draw averaged around 120 mL. Specimen: naive CD4+ T cells from blood. This TCR derives from a man aged 18 to 29 with type 1 diabetes. This sequence joins TRBV7-9 and TRBJ1-1, with D possibly being TRBD1 (5 bases). CDR3 sequence: CASSLDRDSPYKTFF. CDR3 bases: TGTGCCAGCAGCTTAGACCGTGACAGCCCGTACAAGACTTTCTTT.